This entry lists 30 T cell receptor beta chains sequenced from one sample in a study of T cells in Graves' hyperthyroidism and ophthalmopathy. RNA transcripts served as the template for amplifying TCR beta CDR3 regions. RT-PCR in the first round (using the HTBI primer set) targeted the TCR CDR3. TCRdb re-analysed the multiplex PCR reads in MiXCR, keeping a single row per CDR3 protein. The profile shows some 650,000 distinct CDR3 sequences, 15% to 20% of them singletons. Sequenced sample: blood. Source of these receptors: a woman between 40 and 50 years old with Graves' ophthalmopathy.

Concerning this clonotype: This is likely a read error, given that the CDR3 carries no conserved phenylalanine or tryptophan at its end. The chain is built from TRBV28 and TRBJ1-5; D is possibly TRBD1 (6 bases). CDR1 is MDHEN and CDR2 is SYDVKM in the germline V gene. V lost 3 bases, J lost 0 bases, and 15 bases lay in between. The CDR3 contains 17 residues. CDR3 in DNA: TGTGCCAGCAGTTTTAGTAGGGGGTCTTATAGCAATCAGCCCCAGCATTCT. This sequence encodes CASSFSRGSYSNQPQHS.

Only a few counts were recorded for this clonotype. This chain joins TRBV6-1 and TRBJ1-2, with D unclear. The CDR3 spans 15 residues. The V gene's germline CDR1 is MNHNS and CDR2 SASEGT. With 6 bases removed from V and 0 bases from J, the gap between germline ends came to 14 bases. The CDR3 protein is CASRMMDGANYGYTF. The CDR3, as DNA: TGTGCCAGCAGAATGATGGACGGAGCTAACTATGGCTACACCTTC.

The chain employs TRBV2 and TRBJ1-4; unclear D gene. The length of the CDR3 is 15 residues. V lost 6 bases, J lost 0 bases, and 11 bases lay in between. The germline V gene encodes CDR1 SNHLY and CDR2 FYNNEI. The CDR3 loop reads CASRKTDATNEKLFF. Here the CDR3 DNA reads TGTGCCAGCAGGAAAACAGATGCAACTAATGAAAAACTGTTTTTT.

This clonotype was picked up many times. The chain uses TRBV6-1 and TRBJ2-5; perhaps TRBD1 as D (6 bases). This CDR3 has 14 amino acids. Looked up from germline, CDR1 is MNHNS and CDR2 is SASEGT. Trimming left V 6 bases short and J 4 bases short, with 15 bases between. CDR3 in DNA: TGTGCCAGCAGGGGTGGGGGCTACAGAGAGACCCAGTACTTC. This codes for CASRGGGYRETQYF.

The chain carries TRBV18 and TRBJ2-3; D might be TRBD2 (6 bases). CDR1 is KGHSH and CDR2 is LQKENI in the germline V gene. The CDR3 has 13 residues. Trimming left V 6 bases short and J 5 bases short, with 12 bases between. CDR3 residues: CASSVLGGDTQYF. The CDR3, as DNA: TGTGCCAGCTCGGTACTGGGGGGAGATACGCAGTATTTT.

At least ten counts were recorded for this clonotype. The chain has TRBV28 and TRBJ2-3; tentative D call: TRBD1 (5 bases). Looked up from germline, CDR1 is MDHEN and CDR2 is SYDVKM. The V end lost 7 bases, the J end lost 2 bases, and 16 bases lay between the germline ends. The CDR3 contains 15 residues. The CDR3 region is CASTLLTDPTDTQYF. CDR3 nucleotide sequence: TGTGCCAGCACCCTTCTGACAGACCCCACAGATACGCAGTATTTT.

This clonotype was recorded many times. This sequence joins TRBV5-5 and TRBJ2-1, with 9 nucleotides matching TRBD1. CDR1 and CDR2 (germline): SGHKS, YYEKEE (reference sequence). V lost 2 bases and J lost 8; bases outside the gene matches: 8. The CDR3 extends over 15 amino acids. The DNA for the CDR3 is TGTGCCAGCAGCTTAGGGGACAGGGAGGTCGATGAGCAGTTCTTC. Amino acid sequence: CASSLGDREVDEQFF.

This clonotype showed up many times. The chain links TRBV5-1 to TRBJ2-7; 10 bases fit TRBD1. The CDR3 consists of 15 residues. The V gene end was trimmed by 4 bases and the J gene end by 2 bases; junction bases not matched to a gene: 6. CDR1 SGHRS and CDR2 YFSETQ come from the germline V gene. As DNA, the CDR3 is TGCGCCAGCAGCCGAGACGGGACAGGGGCCTACGAGCAGTACTTC. It translates to CASSRDGTGAYEQYF.

This clonotype was detected ten times or more. V is TRBV28 and J is TRBJ2-7; D gene unclear. Germline assignment: CDR1 MDHEN and CDR2 SYDVKM. The CDR3 totals 13 residues. The V end lost 7 bases, the J end lost 2 bases, and 12 bases lay between the germline ends. For the CDR3, the DNA is TGTGCCAGCACTGGCACATCCACCTACGAGCAGTACTTC. Its translation is CASTGTSTYEQYF.

This clonotype appeared many times. This chain links TRBV7-9 with TRBJ1-4; maybe TRBD1 (5 bases). CDR3 length: 13 residues. In germline, CDR1 is SEHNR, CDR2 FQNEAQ (reference sequence). Trimming left V 7 bases short and J 7 bases short, with 13 bases between. The CDR3 loop reads CASNSGTPEKLFF. CDR3 bases: TGTGCCAGCAACTCCGGGACTCCTGAAAAACTGTTTTTT.

As regards this clonotype: This may be a read error: a much more frequent sequence differs by one nucleotide. This chain joins TRBV12-3 or TRBV12-4 and TRBJ2-5; weak D call: TRBD1 (6 bases). CDR3 length: 13 amino acids. CDR3 nucleotide sequence: TGTGTCAGCAGCCCGAGACAGGAAGAGACCCAGTACTTC. Protein: CVSSPRQEETQYF.

In the case of this clonotype: Being one base from a much bigger clone, this may be a read error. The gene calls are TRBV29-1 and TRBJ1-1, with TRBD1 identical over 7 bases. The V gene end was trimmed by 5 bases and the J gene end by 5 bases; junction bases not matched to a gene: 8. The CDR3 is made up of 13 amino acids. Per the germline V gene, CDR1 is SQVTM and CDR2 is ANQGSEA. The CDR3, as DNA: TGCAGCGTTACCGGACAGGAGCTGACTGAAGCTTTCTTT. Translated: CSVTGQELTEAFF.

This clonotype was seen many times. The chain combines TRBV2 with TRBJ2-7; a possible D gene is TRBD1 (5 bases). The CDR3 is 12 residues long. CDR1 is SNHLY and CDR2 is FYNNEI in the germline V gene. Trimming stripped 6 bases from V and 6 bases from J, with 12 bases between. The CDR3 here is CASSSQGFEQYF. CDR3 sequence (DNA): TGTGCCAGCAGCTCCCAGGGATTCGAGCAGTACTTC.

Only a few counts were recorded for this clonotype. The chain uses TRBV6-1 and TRBJ1-5; 8 positions match TRBD1. The CDR3 is made up of 16 amino acids. Germline loops: CDR1 MNHNS, CDR2 SASEGT. V trimming: 5 bases; J trimming: 7 bases; junction bases outside the gene matches: 13. The CDR3 region has the DNA TGTGCCAGCAGTTACCTTTCCGGGACAGGAGGCCAGCCCCAGCATTTT. Translation gives CASSYLSGTGGQPQHF.

In its sample, this clonotype was seen a few times. V usage is TRBV24-1 and J usage is TRBJ2-7; 8 bases match TRBD2. Germline V gene data show CDR1 as KGHDR and CDR2 as SFDVKD. The CDR3 extends over 15 amino acids. V gave up 4 bases and J gave up 2 bases; unmatched junction bases: 6. CDR3 DNA: TGTGCCACCAGTGACGCAGCGGGGGCAGCCTACGAGCAGTACTTC. This gives the protein CATSDAAGAAYEQYF.

In its sample, this clonotype was seen many times. The genes are TRBV2 and TRBJ1-5; 7 nucleotides align to TRBD1. Germline V gene lookup returns CDR1 SNHLY and CDR2 FYNNEI. The CDR3 runs 14 residues. With 8 bases clipped from V and 3 bases from J, the junction kept 7 bases outside the gene matches. The CDR3 nucleotides read TGTGCCAGCGGGGAGGACAGGCTCAATCAGCCCCAGCATTTT. It encodes CASGEDRLNQPQHF.

This clonotype was seen repeatedly, ten times or more. The chain is built from TRBV7-9 and TRBJ1-1, with unresolved D. Germline-derived CDR1 and CDR2 are SEHNR and FQNEAQ (reference sequence). V lost 5 bases and J lost 6, with 10 bases in between. CDR3 length: 12 amino acids. The CDR3 is CASSPQDPEAFF. The CDR3 DNA sequence: TGTGCCAGCAGCCCTCAGGACCCTGAAGCTTTCTTT.

Worth noting for this clonotype: A much larger clone differs by one base, so this may be a read error. The chain uses TRBV27 and TRBJ1-1; 8 bases map to TRBD1. Trimming removed 7 bases from V and 3 bases from J; junction bases left unmatched: 4. The length of the CDR3 is 13 residues. Germline lookup yields CDR1 MNHEY and CDR2 SMNVEV (reference sequence). CDR3 bases: TGTGCCAGCATGGGACAGGCGCACACTGAAGCTTTCTTT. Its protein is CASMGQAHTEAFF.

The chain couples TRBV28 to TRBJ1-2; unclear D gene. Germline-derived CDR1 and CDR2 are MDHEN and SYDVKM. CDR3 length: 13 residues. V was pared by 7 bases and J by 3 bases, with 12 bases between. The CDR3 region is CASTYGTYYGYTF. In DNA form, the CDR3 reads TGTGCCAGCACCTACGGCACCTACTATGGCTACACCTTC.

This clonotype has ten or more counts. The chain joins TRBV5-1 to TRBJ1-1, with 8 bases identical to TRBD1. Germline V gene lookup returns CDR1 SGHRS and CDR2 YFSETQ. The trim removed 4 bases at V and 3 bases at J, leaving 11 bases unmatched. The CDR3 is 16 residues long. In nucleotides, the CDR3 is TGCGCCAGCAGCGCGTCAGGGGGCGCGGGTGACACTGAAGCTTTCTTT. Translating gives CASSASGGAGDTEAFF.

This clonotype has more than one count but fewer than ten. This chain links TRBV4-1 with TRBJ2-5, with 7 bases fitting TRBD2. This CDR3 is 14 amino acids long. Looked up from germline, CDR1 is MGHRA and CDR2 is YSYEKL. Losses at the gene ends were 5 bases for V and 5 bases for J; bases not matched to a gene: 8. CDR3 region: CASSTRAGSETQYF. The DNA for the CDR3 is TGCGCCAGCAGCACCCGAGCGGGATCGGAGACCCAGTACTTC.

This clonotype was seen repeatedly, ten times or more. The chain couples TRBV20-1 to TRBJ2-3; tentatively, D is TRBD2 (6 bases). The germline CDR1 and CDR2 sequences are DFQATT and SNEGSKA (reference sequence). Trimming shortened V by 8 bases and J by 0 bases, and 12 bases separated the two germline ends. The CDR3 is 13 residues long. The CDR3 sequence is CSPGGTSTDTQYF. The DNA of the CDR3 is TGCAGTCCCGGCGGGACTAGCACAGATACGCAGTATTTT.

This clonotype was counted at least ten times. The chain combines TRBV27 with TRBJ1-2, with no clear D. V shed 3 bases and J shed 4 bases, with 9 bases lying between them. The CDR3 extends over 13 amino acids. Germline V gene data show CDR1 as MNHEY and CDR2 as SMNVEV (reference sequence). The DNA for the CDR3 is TGTGCCAGCAGTTTCACAGCTTCCTATGGCTACACCTTC. Amino acids: CASSFTASYGYTF.

This clonotype has a count of ten or more. V usage is TRBV11-2 and J usage is TRBJ2-1; weak D call: TRBD1 (5 bases). The length of the CDR3 is 12 residues. Deletions cut 6 bases from V and 9 bases from J, with 12 bases between. From germline, CDR1 is SGHAT and CDR2 FQNNGV. The CDR3 coding sequence is TGTGCCAGCAGGCAAATAGGGGTTGAGCAGTTCTTC. It encodes CASRQIGVEQFF.

The table lists this clonotype with a few counts. This chain joins TRBV9 and TRBJ1-1, with TRBD1 matching over 8 bases. After removal of 3 bases from V and 4 bases from J, the junction contained 8 bases not matched to a gene. Germline values: CDR1 SGDLS, CDR2 YYNGEE. This CDR3 is 15 amino acids long. The CDR3 loop reads CASSASDRAGTEAFF. The CDR3 coding sequence is TGTGCCAGCAGCGCTTCGGACAGGGCTGGCACTGAAGCTTTCTTT.

Only a few counts were recorded for this clonotype. This chain links TRBV27 with TRBJ1-1; D is uncertain. The CDR3 runs to 13 residues. CDR1 is MNHEY and CDR2 is SMNVEV in the germline V gene (reference sequence). V was cut by 3 bases and J by 1 base, with 6 bases left in between. The CDR3 DNA is TGTGCCAGCAGTTTTGTAGGGAACACTGAAGCTTTCTTT. The encoded protein is CASSFVGNTEAFF.

The chain combines TRBV5-1 with TRBJ2-1; TRBD2 aligns across 11 bases. CDR1 and CDR2 from the germline V gene are SGHRS and YFSETQ. V trimming: 4 bases; J trimming: 11 bases; junction bases outside the gene matches: 14. The CDR3 is 16 residues long. CDR3 residues: CASSLDTGTSGRKQFF. The CDR3 DNA follows: TGCGCCAGCAGCCTAGATACCGGGACTAGCGGCAGGAAGCAGTTCTTC.

V usage is TRBV10-3 and J usage is TRBJ2-2; 8 bases agree with TRBD2. V shed 4 bases, J shed 7 bases, and the junction held 8 bases outside the gene matches. CDR1 and CDR2 (germline): ENHRY, SYGVKD. The length of the CDR3 is 15 residues. CDR3 region: CAISGRAGVGGELFF. The DNA of the CDR3 is TGTGCCATCAGTGGAAGAGCGGGAGTCGGCGGGGAGCTGTTTTTT.

This clonotype was seen only a few times. The chain combines TRBV24-1 with TRBJ2-1; 8 positions match TRBD1. The CDR3 is made up of 16 amino acids. Per germline, CDR1 KGHDR and CDR2 SFDVKD. Trimming at V came to 5 bases and at J to 7 bases, leaving 12 bases not matched to a gene. The CDR3 DNA is TGTGCCACCAGTGGGGGGGACAGGTCGGATGGAAATGAGCAGTTCTTC. It is translated as CATSGGDRSDGNEQFF.

A remark on this clonotype: A much larger clone lies a single base off, so this may be a read error. The chain carries TRBV20-1 and TRBJ2-5; perhaps TRBD2 as D (6 bases). The CDR3 loop spans 14 amino acids. Germline-derived CDR1 and CDR2 are DFQATT and SNEGSKA (reference sequence). In nucleotides, the CDR3 is TGCAGTGCTAGAACGGGAGAGGTCCAAGAGACCCAGCACTTC. It encodes CSARTGEVQETQHF.